The rows below give T cell receptor beta chains drawn from one sample of a study of blood T cell repertoires in COVID-19. Using immunoSEQ multiplex PCR, the repertoire was profiled, and TCRdb retains in-frame clones only, with some absent. The sample carries more than 100,000 clones, roughly 80% recorded once. The specimen was PBMCs or T cells enriched from blood (not recorded which). The receptors shown here come from a man between 35 and 55 years old with acute COVID-19. Both conserved end residues are part of each CDR3. A D gene is named only where the DNA matches it firmly. Size values are once, few and many counts, or a class for expanded clones, and some rows have none.

j_call: TRBJ1-1; clone_size: -; v_call: TRBV14; d_call: -; cdr3_nt: TGTGCCAGCAGCCAAGGGGCGAGTGAAGCTTTCTTT; cdr3_aa: CASSQGASEAFF
j_call: TRBJ1-5; clone_size: -; v_call: TRBV7-2; d_call: -; cdr3_nt: TGTGCCAGCAGCCGGGCCCAGGGTAATCAGCCCCAGCATTTT; cdr3_aa: CASSRAQGNQPQHF
j_call: TRBJ1-1; clone_size: -; v_call: TRBV3-1/TRBV3-2; d_call: -; cdr3_nt: TGTGCCAGCAGCCAAGTGGAGGGCACTGAAGCTTTCTTT; cdr3_aa: CASSQVEGTEAFF
j_call: TRBJ1-2; clone_size: -; v_call: TRBV6-5; d_call: -; cdr3_nt: TGTGCCAGCAGTTACTCAGGAGGAGGCTACACCTTC; cdr3_aa: CASSYSGGGYTF
j_call: TRBJ1-2; clone_size: -; v_call: TRBV19; d_call: TRBD1; cdr3_nt: TGTGCCAGTAGTCCCTCCTCCGGGACAGGGGGCTATGGCTACACCTTC; cdr3_aa: CASSPSSGTGGYGYTF
j_call: TRBJ2-5; clone_size: -; v_call: TRBV7-2; d_call: TRBD2; cdr3_nt: TGTGCCAGCAGCTTTGGTAGCGGGAGGGCCGAGACCCAGTACTTC; cdr3_aa: CASSFGSGRAETQYF
j_call: TRBJ2-7; clone_size: -; v_call: TRBV5-1; d_call: -; cdr3_nt: TGCGCCAGCAGCCTGTCGATCAACAGTTACGAGCAGTACTTC; cdr3_aa: CASSLSINSYEQYF
j_call: TRBJ2-7; clone_size: few; v_call: TRBV18; d_call: -; cdr3_nt: TGTGCCAGCTCACCCTCCCCACTAGGGGGCGAGCAGTACTTC; cdr3_aa: CASSPSPLGGEQYF
j_call: TRBJ2-1; clone_size: -; v_call: TRBV28; d_call: TRBD2; cdr3_nt: TGTGCCAGCAGTTTAAGCCCACTAGCGGGAGCCGACAATGAGCAGTTCTTC; cdr3_aa: CASSLSPLAGADNEQFF
j_call: TRBJ1-3; clone_size: -; v_call: TRBV6-6; d_call: TRBD1; cdr3_nt: TGTGCCAGCAGTTTCCGGGACAGGGGGCGAGGAAACACCATATATTTT; cdr3_aa: CASSFRDRGRGNTIYF
j_call: TRBJ2-7; clone_size: few; v_call: TRBV2; d_call: TRBD1; cdr3_nt: TGTGCCAGCAGCCCCCGGGACAGGGAGGTCGAGCAGTACTTC; cdr3_aa: CASSPRDREVEQYF
j_call: TRBJ1-2; clone_size: once; v_call: TRBV9; d_call: -; cdr3_nt: TGTGCCAGCAGCGTAGATTTCCAGGGCAGAATCTATGGCTACACCTTC; cdr3_aa: CASSVDFQGRIYGYTF
j_call: TRBJ1-2; clone_size: -; v_call: TRBV10-2; d_call: -; cdr3_nt: TGCGCCAGCAGTGCAGAAAACTATGGCTACACCTTC; cdr3_aa: CASSAENYGYTF
j_call: TRBJ1-1; clone_size: -; v_call: TRBV5-1; d_call: TRBD1; cdr3_nt: TGCGCCAGCAGCGCGCGGACAGGGGGCGGGTCGGCTTTCTTT; cdr3_aa: CASSARTGGGSAFF
j_call: TRBJ1-5; clone_size: few; v_call: TRBV27; d_call: -; cdr3_nt: TGTGCCAGCAGTCGGACGGGAGATAATCAGCCCCAGCATTTT; cdr3_aa: CASSRTGDNQPQHF
j_call: TRBJ1-5; clone_size: -; v_call: TRBV2; d_call: -; cdr3_nt: TGTGCCAGTTCTGGACAGACTGGGCAGCCCCAGCATTTT; cdr3_aa: CASSGQTGQPQHF
j_call: TRBJ2-3; clone_size: -; v_call: TRBV5-1; d_call: TRBD2; cdr3_nt: TGCGCCAGCAGCCCCATTTCGGGAGGTACAGATACGCAGTATTTT; cdr3_aa: CASSPISGGTDTQYF
j_call: TRBJ2-3; clone_size: -; v_call: TRBV6-5; d_call: -; cdr3_nt: TGTGCCAGCAGTTACTCACTAGGAAGGGCAGATACGCAGTATTTT; cdr3_aa: CASSYSLGRADTQYF
j_call: TRBJ2-1; clone_size: -; v_call: TRBV9; d_call: TRBD2; cdr3_nt: TGTGCCAGCAGCGCAAGGACTAGCGGGAGGGCGAGGAATGAGCAGTTCTTC; cdr3_aa: CASSARTSGRARNEQFF
j_call: TRBJ1-5; clone_size: -; v_call: TRBV15; d_call: -; cdr3_nt: TGTGCCACCAGCAGAGATCGAGGGATTAGAGAGAATCAGCCCCAGCATTTT; cdr3_aa: CATSRDRGIRENQPQHF
j_call: TRBJ2-1; clone_size: -; v_call: TRBV3-1/TRBV3-2; d_call: TRBD2; cdr3_nt: TGTGCCAGCAGCCAATGGGGCGGACTAGCGGGTTACAATGAGCAGTTCTTC; cdr3_aa: CASSQWGGLAGYNEQFF
j_call: TRBJ2-7; clone_size: -; v_call: TRBV19; d_call: TRBD2; cdr3_nt: TGTGCCAGTAGTATCCTCTTTAGCGGGCTCCCCTACGAGCAGTACTTC; cdr3_aa: CASSILFSGLPYEQYF
j_call: TRBJ1-5; clone_size: -; v_call: TRBV24-1; d_call: TRBD1; cdr3_nt: TGTGCCACCAGTGATCAAGGACAGGGGGCTGGTCAGCCCCAGCATTTT; cdr3_aa: CATSDQGQGAGQPQHF
j_call: TRBJ2-1; clone_size: -; v_call: TRBV7-2; d_call: -; cdr3_nt: TGTGCCAGCTGCGCACAGGCAAATGGTGAGCAGTTCTTC; cdr3_aa: CASCAQANGEQFF
j_call: TRBJ2-5; clone_size: many; v_call: TRBV6-4; d_call: -; cdr3_nt: TGTGCCAGCAGCCCTGGAGGTAGCGGACTACCAGAGACCCAGTACTTC; cdr3_aa: CASSPGGSGLPETQYF
j_call: TRBJ1-1; clone_size: -; v_call: TRBV6-4; d_call: -; cdr3_nt: TGTGCCAGCCGGGAGGGACACACGTCCCAAGCTTTCTTT; cdr3_aa: CASREGHTSQAFF
j_call: TRBJ2-7; clone_size: -; v_call: TRBV19; d_call: -; cdr3_nt: TGTGCCAGTAGTACAGGGCGATCCTACGAGCAGTACTTC; cdr3_aa: CASSTGRSYEQYF
j_call: TRBJ2-1; clone_size: -; v_call: TRBV25-1; d_call: TRBD2; cdr3_nt: TGTGCCAGCAGTGACCCGACTAGCGGTTCCTACAATGAGCAGTTCTTC; cdr3_aa: CASSDPTSGSYNEQFF
j_call: TRBJ1-1; clone_size: -; v_call: TRBV2; d_call: -; cdr3_nt: TGTGCCAGCACAGAGGGGGGGAACGCTGAAGCTTTCTTT; cdr3_aa: CASTEGGNAEAFF
j_call: TRBJ2-7; clone_size: -; v_call: TRBV5-1; d_call: -; cdr3_nt: TGCGCCAGCAGCTCGTCGACTGATACCTACGAGCAGTACTTC; cdr3_aa: CASSSSTDTYEQYF
j_call: TRBJ2-5; clone_size: -; v_call: TRBV7-3; d_call: -; cdr3_nt: TGTGCCAGCAGTTCCGGCCGGGACACAGAAATGGAGACCCAGTACTTC; cdr3_aa: CASSSGRDTEMETQYF
j_call: TRBJ1-1; clone_size: -; v_call: TRBV28; d_call: TRBD1; cdr3_nt: TGTGCCAGCAGTCTTCCCCCCGGGACAGGGGCGAGGGTTGCTGAAGCTTTCTTT; cdr3_aa: CASSLPPGTGARVAEAFF
j_call: TRBJ1-3; clone_size: -; v_call: TRBV7-4; d_call: -; cdr3_nt: TGTGCCAGCAGCCGGGACACCTCGAGCTCTGGAAACACCATATATTTT; cdr3_aa: CASSRDTSSSGNTIYF
j_call: TRBJ1-5; clone_size: -; v_call: TRBV18; d_call: -; cdr3_nt: TGTGCCAGCTCACCTTACAGGGATGAACAGCCCCAGCATTTT; cdr3_aa: CASSPYRDEQPQHF
j_call: TRBJ1-5; clone_size: -; v_call: TRBV3-1/TRBV3-2; d_call: -; cdr3_nt: TGTGCCAGCAGCCAAGAAGAGGCCCAGCCCCAGCATTTT; cdr3_aa: CASSQEEAQPQHF
j_call: TRBJ1-2; clone_size: -; v_call: TRBV7-9; d_call: -; cdr3_nt: TGTGCCAGCAGCCCCTTGAGGGCCCTCTATGGCTACACCTTC; cdr3_aa: CASSPLRALYGYTF
j_call: TRBJ2-4; clone_size: -; v_call: TRBV7-9; d_call: TRBD2; cdr3_nt: TGTGCCAGCAGCTCTGTAGGCGGGAGAGGAGACATTCAGTACTTC; cdr3_aa: CASSSVGGRGDIQYF
j_call: TRBJ1-1; clone_size: -; v_call: TRBV2; d_call: -; cdr3_nt: TGTGCCAGCACTCAAGGGGGTGACAGGGAAGCTTTCTTT; cdr3_aa: CASTQGGDREAFF
j_call: TRBJ2-7; clone_size: -; v_call: TRBV19; d_call: -; cdr3_nt: TGTGCCAGTAGTATAGGACAGATTGGCGAGCAGTACTTC; cdr3_aa: CASSIGQIGEQYF
j_call: TRBJ2-7; clone_size: -; v_call: TRBV10-3; d_call: TRBD1; cdr3_nt: TGTGCCATCAGTGGTGCCGGGACAGGGGGCAATCGGCAGTACTTC; cdr3_aa: CAISGAGTGGNRQYF
j_call: TRBJ2-7; clone_size: -; v_call: TRBV3-1/TRBV3-2; d_call: TRBD2; cdr3_nt: TGTGCCAGCAGCCAAGGCCCAGGGACTACCTCCTACGAGCAGTACTTC; cdr3_aa: CASSQGPGTTSYEQYF
j_call: TRBJ1-2; clone_size: -; v_call: TRBV5-4; d_call: TRBD1; cdr3_nt: TGTGCCAGCAGCCTCATTGGGACAGGGGATGGGGAGGGTGGCTACACCTTC; cdr3_aa: CASSLIGTGDGEGGYTF
j_call: TRBJ2-5; clone_size: -; v_call: TRBV15; d_call: TRBD2; cdr3_nt: TGTGCCACCAGCAGAGATCTTAGCGGGGGGGCCCGGGAGACCCAGTACTTC; cdr3_aa: CATSRDLSGGARETQYF
j_call: TRBJ2-5; clone_size: -; v_call: TRBV7-2; d_call: -; cdr3_nt: TGTGCCAGCAGCCAGGGACTGCAAGAGACCCAGTACTTC; cdr3_aa: CASSQGLQETQYF
j_call: TRBJ2-1; clone_size: -; v_call: TRBV21-1; d_call: -; cdr3_nt: TGTGCCAGCAGCAAAGAGCAAGGCGGGAGGGCCGATGAGCAGTTCTTC; cdr3_aa: CASSKEQGGRADEQFF
j_call: TRBJ2-1; clone_size: -; v_call: TRBV11-2; d_call: -; cdr3_nt: TGTGCCAGCACCTCTTTTTGGGCAGTTAATGAGCAGTTCTTC; cdr3_aa: CASTSFWAVNEQFF